This TCR beta chain was retrieved from a study of T cells in localized non-small cell lung cancer. Broader study findings: Because sequencing included only one region (of the tumor), heterogeneity remains possible. Uninvolved adjacent lung showed the highest T cell clonality, exceeding tumor. There were a median roughly 61 of the top 100 tumor clones appearing in adjacent lung. Greater blood T cell density accompanied longer overall survival.

The table came from immunoSEQ multiplex PCR; TCRdb's copy has only in-frame clones and leaves some out. The table includes 20,000 to 30,000 clones, about 92% detected once. After removal of 6 bases from V and 7 bases from J, the junction contained 12 bases not matched to a gene. Germline CDR1 is LNHDA and CDR2 is SQIVND (reference sequence). The CDR3 has 15 amino acids. This clone was seen once. The target antigen is unknown. The chain uses TRBV19 and TRBJ2-5, with 9 bases aligning to TRBD1. The specimen was peripheral blood, collected before any cancer treatment. This receptor was obtained from a man aged 35-69 years with stage III squamous cell lung carcinoma. CDR3 region: CASRTKDRGSLTQYF. As DNA, the CDR3 is TGTGCCAGTAGAACTAAGGACAGGGGATCGTTGACCCAGTACTTC. Full variable domain (outside the CDR3, taken from reference TRBV19 and TRBJ2-5): DGGITQSPKYLFRKEGQNVTLSCEQNLNHDAMYWYRQDPGQGLRLIYYSQIVNDFQKGDIAEGYSVSREKKESFPLTVTSAQKNPTAFYLCASRTKDRGSLTQYFGPGTRLLVL.